The clone carrying this T cell receptor (beta chain) was seen just once. One end of the junction is discordant with germline, which a read error may explain. This specimen includes other DNA sequences encoding the same CDR3. This specimen belongs to a study of blood T cell repertoires in COVID-19. Measured with immunoSEQ multiplex PCR; TCRdb has only the in-frame clones, and not every one. The sample records roughly 150,000 clones, 75% to 85% being singletons. The CDR3 is 15 residues long. Per germline, CDR1 SGHTA and CDR2 FQGNSA. The specimen was peripheral blood. V gene TRBV7-2 combines with J gene TRBJ2-1, with unresolved D. This sequence originates from a woman aged 60-70 years with COVID-19, enrolled during active disease. The CDR3 nucleotides are TGCGCCAGCAGACCTACTAATCCCTCCTACAATGAGCAGTTCTTC. As protein: CASRPTNPSYNEQFF.